This T cell receptor beta chain was recovered during a study of cytomegalovirus exposure and HLA in healthy donors. Study details: From some 180 million T cells, an earlier analysis saw roughly 110 million unique TCR beta sequences. Notes on the study in general: Data from an earlier analysis indicated that most TCR beta V segments were productive either about 87% or about 30% of the time.

Germline V gene lookup returns CDR1 MNHEY and CDR2 SMNVEV (reference sequence). V was shortened by 2 bases and J by 3 bases, with 8 bases between the two germline ends. The CDR3 covers 14 residues. It was with 60 Vbeta and 13 Jbeta primers that the PCR ran. Measured with immunoSEQ multiplex PCR; TCRdb has only the in-frame clones, and not every one. The profile shows 200,000 or so clones, over 65% of them singletons. In the case of this clone: Antigen specificity is unknown.

The rearrangement links TRBV27 to TRBJ1-3, with D tentatively TRBD1 (5 bases). This clonotype was obtained from a boy between 2 and 10 years old in good health and CMV-seronegative. The sample consisted of PBMCs. The CDR3: CASSLGAGGNTIYF. The CDR3 DNA reads as TGTGCCAGCAGTTTAGGGGCTGGTGGAAACACCATATATTTT.